This T cell receptor beta chain was documented in a study of blood T cell repertoires in COVID-19. Turning to the study itself: Collection of acute and convalescent COVID-19 samples took place in the United States, Italy and Spain.

Authors' methods: Amplified reference gene primers provided the basis for estimating nucleated cell counts. The method was immunoSEQ multiplex PCR; TCRdb's version includes in-frame clones alone and lacks a portion of them. From that table come the V and J calls and clone size; the DNA was used to work out D and trimming. Of roughly 230,000 clones listed, 85% to 90% are singletons. Living in about two dozen US areas, the participants were between 18 and 89 years of age. Clinical history reported by participants formed the basis on which cohorts were assigned. CDR1 and CDR2 from the germline V gene are SGHRS and YFSETQ. V lost 4 bases, J lost 1 base, and 4 bases stayed unmatched. The CDR3 spans 16 residues.

The V call is TRBV5-1, the J call TRBJ2-3, with 12 bases aligning to TRBD2. Sequenced sample: PBMCs or T cells enriched from blood (not recorded which). The TCR sequence derives from a woman in her thirties with acute COVID-19. In DNA, the CDR3 is TGCGCCAGCAGCACCCGGACTAGCGGGGGCACAGATACGCAGTATTTT. Its translation: CASSTRTSGGTDTQYF. The whole variable domain, remainder taken from reference TRBV5-1 and TRBJ2-3, is KAGVTQTPRYLIKTRGQQVTLSCSPISGHRSVSWYQQTPGQGLQFLFEYFSETQRNKGNFPGRFSGRQFSNSRSEMNVSTLELGDSALYLCASSTRTSGGTDTQYFGPGTRLTVL.